This T cell receptor beta chain derives from a study of preoperative IRX-2 immunotherapy in early breast cancer. Described treatment: preoperative locoregional IRX-2 cytokine immunotherapy. This phase Ib study tested locoregional IRX-2 cytokine immunotherapy given before surgery. The CDR3 loop spans 16 amino acids. The data were produced by immunoSEQ multiplex PCR, yet TCRdb's version contains in-frame clones alone and is incomplete. The sample yields about 89,000 clones, roughly 85% seen once. The chain employs TRBV22-1 and TRBJ2-3; the table's D call TRBD2 went unverified against the DNA. TRBV22-1 constitutes a pseudogene. This sequence was found in a human donor with breast cancer. This material consisted of tumor tissue, taken after IRX-2 immunotherapy. CDR3 protein: CATSVGLAGSTDTQYF. The DNA for the CDR3 is TGTGCCACCAGTGTCGGCCTAGCGGGTAGCACAGATACGCAGTATTTT.